The 11 T cell receptor beta chains reported below all come from one sample, sequenced in a study of CD8 T cells in ankylosing spondylitis. TCRdb itself ran the 5' RACE reads through MiXCR, one entry per CDR3 protein. The sample lists fewer than 200,000 distinct CDR3 sequences; 8.5% to 10% were seen once. The specimen was blood, either unsorted or a sorted T cell fraction (not recorded which). The receptors were gathered from a female donor with ankylosing spondylitis or in good health (not recorded which).

This clonotype showed up many times. The V gene is TRBV4-3, the J gene TRBJ2-1; D gene uncertain. V shed 4 bases and J shed 10 bases, with 14 bases lying between them. The CDR3 is 13 residues long. Germline V CDR1 and CDR2: LGHNA, YSLEER. The CDR3 here is CASSLDPNEEQFF. The DNA of the CDR3 is TGCGCCAGCAGCCTTGACCCGAACGAGGAGCAGTTCTTC.

This chain links TRBV15 with TRBJ2-7; D not resolved. Germline V CDR1 and CDR2: LNHNV, YYDKDF (reference sequence). This CDR3 spans 14 amino acids. Trimming took 0 bases from V and 3 from J, leaving 9 bases between them. The CDR3: CATSRDRGDYEQYF. In DNA, the CDR3 is TGTGCCACCAGCAGAGATCGCGGTGACTACGAGCAGTACTTC.

V usage is TRBV6-5 and J usage is TRBJ2-7, with 11 nucleotides matching TRBD2. The CDR3 is 16 amino acids. In germline, CDR1 is MNHEY, CDR2 SVGAGI. Trimming cost V 7 bases and J 2 bases; bases outside gene matches: 10. The CDR3 region has the DNA TGTGCCAGCATTAGCGGGAGGGCCGGTAGAACCTACGAGCAGTACTTC. It translates to CASISGRAGRTYEQYF.

This clonotype was seen more than once but under ten times. The chain has TRBV11-3 and TRBJ2-2; D is perhaps TRBD2 (6 bases). Germline V gives CDR1 SGHNT, CDR2 YENEEA. The CDR3 loop spans 14 amino acids. The V end was cut by 4 bases, the J end by 6 bases, with 12 bases between. CDR3 bases: TGTGCCAGCAGCTCAGGAGGGACCGCCGGGGAGCTGTTTTTT. Its translation is CASSSGGTAGELFF. Variable domain in full (rest from reference TRBV11-3 and TRBJ2-2): EAGVVQSPRYKIIEKKQPVAFWCNPISGHNTLYWYLQNLGQGPELLIRYENEEAVDDSQLPKDRFSAERLKGVDSTLKIQPAELGDSAVYLCASSSGGTAGELFFGEGSRLTVL.

This clonotype occurred many times. The chain carries TRBV19 and TRBJ1-2; 8 positions agree with TRBD1. The CDR3 covers 15 residues. V shed 5 bases and J 4 bases; nucleotides not matched to a gene: 9. CDR1 LNHDA and CDR2 SQIVND come from the germline V gene (reference sequence). Here the CDR3 DNA reads TGTGCCAGTAGTCCTAGGACAGGGTACGGCTATGGCTACACCTTC. Residues: CASSPRTGYGYGYTF. The full variable domain, completed using reference TRBV19 and TRBJ1-2, is DGGITQSPKYLFRKEGQNVTLSCEQNLNHDAMYWYRQDPGQGLRLIYYSQIVNDFQKGDIAEGYSVSREKKESFPLTVTSAQKNPTAFYLCASSPRTGYGYGYTFGSGTRLTVV.

This clonotype was seen a few times. As DNA, the CDR3 is TGCAGTGCTGGCGCAGCGGGAGCAGCCGATACGCAGTATTTT. Its translation: CSAGAAGAADTQYF. The chain has TRBV20-1 and TRBJ2-3, with TRBD2 identical over 8 bases. Germline trimming cut 5 bases from V and 6 bases from J; bases unmatched to any gene: 10. Germline-derived CDR1 and CDR2 are DFQATT and SNEGSKA (reference sequence). The CDR3 consists of 14 residues.

This chain connects TRBV5-1 to TRBJ2-1; TRBD2 aligns across 13 bases. The CDR3 spans 17 residues. Germline CDR1 and CDR2: SGHRS and YFSETQ. V was pared by 4 bases and J by 7 bases, with 11 bases of the junction left unmatched. The chain's CDR3 is CASSPDVGLAGNNEQFF. CDR3 bases: TGCGCCAGCAGCCCGGACGTGGGACTAGCGGGGAATAATGAGCAGTTCTTC.

This clonotype was seen more than once but under ten times. V and J are TRBV12-3 or TRBV12-4 and TRBJ2-2, with 15 bases that match TRBD2. The CDR3 is 21 amino acids. The J segment lost 3 bases and the V segment lost 3 bases, leaving 14 bases of the junction unmatched. CDR3 sequence (DNA): TGTGCCAGCAGTTTTTCCCCCGTTTTGGGACTAGCGGGAGGTGACACCGGGGAGCTGTTTTTT. As protein: CASSFSPVLGLAGGDTGELFF.

This clonotype showed up just a few times. The J gene is TRBJ2-7, the V gene TRBV9; D uncertain. The germline V and J ends were trimmed by 0 bases and 4 bases, with 8 bases remaining between them. Germline CDR1 is SGDLS and CDR2 is YYNGEE. This CDR3 comprises 13 residues. CDR3 DNA sequence: TGTGCCAGCAGCGTAGCCGTCGGGTACGAGCAGTACTTC. Encoded protein: CASSVAVGYEQYF.

The table lists this clonotype with a few counts. V usage is TRBV20-1 and J usage is TRBJ2-7; the match to TRBD2 covers 12 bases. Unmatched junction bases numbered 15, after V lost 3 bases and J lost 3 bases. The length of the CDR3 is 18 residues. CDR1 and CDR2 (germline): DFQATT, SNEGSKA (reference sequence). CDR3 in amino acids: CSARSVTRTSGEIYEQYF. CDR3 DNA sequence: TGCAGTGCTAGGTCCGTCACTCGGACTAGCGGGGAAATCTACGAGCAGTACTTC.

This clonotype has only a few counts. This CDR3 reads CASSVTGTSLSEQYF. CDR3 nucleotides: TGTGCCAGCAGCGTCACCGGGACTAGCTTGAGCGAGCAGTACTTC. The chain links TRBV9 to TRBJ2-7, with 9 bases that match TRBD2. The CDR3 spans 15 residues. Trimming cost V 2 bases and J 6 bases; bases outside gene matches: 9. Germline values: CDR1 SGDLS, CDR2 YYNGEE. Full variable domain (remainder filled in from reference TRBV9 and TRBJ2-7): DSGVTQTPKHLITATGQRVTLRCSPRSGDLSVYWYQQSLDQGLQFLIQYYNGEERAKGNILERFSAQQFPDLHSELNLSSLELGDSALYFCASSVTGTSLSEQYFGPGTRLTVT.